This T cell receptor beta chain was sequenced for a study of beta chain features in type 1 diabetes. Study outcomes and limitations: The study found moderately but significantly shorter TCRB CDR3s in all four CD4+ subsets of Type 1 diabetes patients. The similarity of naive, central memory and Treg TCRB repertoires appeared greater among patients than among healthy donors.

CDR1 GTSNPN and CDR2 SVGIG come from the germline V gene (reference sequence). With 1 base clipped from V and 5 bases from J, the junction kept 6 bases outside the gene matches. This CDR3 is built from 15 residues. This clone was picked up a small number of times. What it binds is unknown. Sequencing targeted expressed TCRB transcripts, as all isolated RNA had been reverse transcribed. Measured with immunoSEQ multiplex PCR; TCRdb has only the in-frame clones, and not every one. The table includes roughly 330,000 clones, about 13% detected once. Sequenced input: naive CD4+ T cells from blood. The clonotype originates from a woman under 30 with type 1 diabetes. This chain connects TRBV30 to TRBJ2-1; 9 nucleotides line up with TRBD2. This CDR3 is CAWSASGTPNNEQFF. The CDR3 nucleotides read TGTGCCTGGAGTGCTAGCGGGACTCCCAACAATGAGCAGTTCTTC.